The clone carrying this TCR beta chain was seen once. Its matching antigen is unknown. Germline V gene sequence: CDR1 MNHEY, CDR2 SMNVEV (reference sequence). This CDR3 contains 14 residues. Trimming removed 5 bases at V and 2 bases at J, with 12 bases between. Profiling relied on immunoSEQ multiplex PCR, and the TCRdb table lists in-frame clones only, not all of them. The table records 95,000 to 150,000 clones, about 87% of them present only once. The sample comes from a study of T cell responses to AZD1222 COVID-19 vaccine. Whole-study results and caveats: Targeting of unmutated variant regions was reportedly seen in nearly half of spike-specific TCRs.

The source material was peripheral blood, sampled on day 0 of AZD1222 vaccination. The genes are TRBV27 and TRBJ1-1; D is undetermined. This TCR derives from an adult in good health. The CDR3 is CASSPPGGNTEAFF. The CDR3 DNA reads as TGTGCCAGCAGTCCCCCGGGCGGAAACACTGAAGCTTTCTTT.